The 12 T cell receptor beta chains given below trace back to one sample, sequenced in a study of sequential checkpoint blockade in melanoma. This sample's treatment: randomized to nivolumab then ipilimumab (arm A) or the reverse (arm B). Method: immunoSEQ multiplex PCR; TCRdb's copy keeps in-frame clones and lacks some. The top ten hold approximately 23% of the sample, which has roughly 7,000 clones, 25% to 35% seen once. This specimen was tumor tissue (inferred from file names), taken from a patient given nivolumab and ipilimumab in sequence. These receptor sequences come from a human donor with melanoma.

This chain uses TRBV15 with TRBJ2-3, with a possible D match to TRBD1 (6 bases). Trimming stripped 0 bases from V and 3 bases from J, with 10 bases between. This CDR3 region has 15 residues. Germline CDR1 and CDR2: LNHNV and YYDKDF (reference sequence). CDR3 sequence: CATSREGAATDTQYF. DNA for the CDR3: TGTGCCACCAGCAGAGAGGGGGCGGCTACAGATACGCAGTATTTT.

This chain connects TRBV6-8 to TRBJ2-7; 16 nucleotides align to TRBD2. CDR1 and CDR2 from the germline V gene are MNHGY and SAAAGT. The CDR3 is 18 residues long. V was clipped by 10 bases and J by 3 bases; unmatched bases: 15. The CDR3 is CAISSGLAGGEGIYEQYF. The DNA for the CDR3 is TGTGCCATCAGCTCGGGACTAGCGGGAGGGGAAGGGATCTACGAGCAGTACTTC.

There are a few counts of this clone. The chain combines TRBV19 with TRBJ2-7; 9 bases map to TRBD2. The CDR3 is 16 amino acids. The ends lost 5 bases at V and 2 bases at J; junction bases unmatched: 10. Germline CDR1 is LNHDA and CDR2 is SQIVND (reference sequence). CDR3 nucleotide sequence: TGTGCCAGTAGTCTTCGCTCTAGCGGGAAACCCTACGAGCAGTACTTC. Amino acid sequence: CASSLRSSGKPYEQYF. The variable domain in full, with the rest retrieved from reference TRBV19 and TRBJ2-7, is DGGITQSPKYLFRKEGQNVTLSCEQNLNHDAMYWYRQDPGQGLRLIYYSQIVNDFQKGDIAEGYSVSREKKESFPLTVTSAQKNPTAFYLCASSLRSSGKPYEQYFGPGTRLTVT.

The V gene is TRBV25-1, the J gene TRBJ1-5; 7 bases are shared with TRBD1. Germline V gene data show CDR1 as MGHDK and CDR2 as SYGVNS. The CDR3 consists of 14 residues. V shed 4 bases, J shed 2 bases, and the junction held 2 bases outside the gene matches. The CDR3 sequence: CASSAGGRNQPQHF. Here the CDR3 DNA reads TGTGCCAGCAGTGCAGGGGGTCGCAATCAGCCCCAGCATTTT.

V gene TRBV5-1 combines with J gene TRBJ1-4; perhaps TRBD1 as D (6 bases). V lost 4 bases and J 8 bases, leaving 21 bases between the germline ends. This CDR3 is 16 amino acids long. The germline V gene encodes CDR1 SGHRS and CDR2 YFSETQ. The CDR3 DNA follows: TGCGCCAGCAGCCCGGCGAGGGGGGCCCTAGGGGAAAAACTGTTTTTT. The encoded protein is CASSPARGALGEKLFF.

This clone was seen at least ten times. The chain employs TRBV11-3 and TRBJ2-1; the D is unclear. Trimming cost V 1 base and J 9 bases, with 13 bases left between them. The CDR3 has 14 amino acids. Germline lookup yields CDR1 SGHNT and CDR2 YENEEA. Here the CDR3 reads CASSLVGIQSEQFF. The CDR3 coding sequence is TGTGCCAGCAGCTTAGTGGGGATCCAGAGTGAGCAGTTCTTC.

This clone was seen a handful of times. The CDR3 nucleotides read TGTGCCACCAGCAGAGAAGGCGGGAGGGTGGATGAGCAGTTCTTC. The encoded protein is CATSREGGRVDEQFF. V usage is TRBV15 and J usage is TRBJ2-1, with 9 bases identical to TRBD2. CDR1 is LNHNV, CDR2 YYDKDF, per germline (reference sequence). The trim removed 0 bases at V and 8 bases at J, leaving 5 bases unmatched. This CDR3 has 15 amino acids. Filled out from reference TRBV15 and TRBJ2-1, the complete variable domain reads DAMVIQNPRYQVTQFGKPVTLSCSQTLNHNVMYWYQQKSSQAPKLLFHYYDKDFNNEADTPDNFQSRRPNTSFCFLDIRSPGLGDTAMYLCATSREGGRVDEQFFGPGTRLTVL.

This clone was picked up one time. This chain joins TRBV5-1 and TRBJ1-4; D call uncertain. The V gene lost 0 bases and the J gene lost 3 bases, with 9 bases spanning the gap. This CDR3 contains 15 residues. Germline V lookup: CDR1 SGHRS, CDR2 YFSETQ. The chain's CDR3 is CASSLAMQANEKLFF. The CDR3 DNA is TGCGCCAGCAGCTTGGCCATGCAGGCTAATGAAAAACTGTTTTTT. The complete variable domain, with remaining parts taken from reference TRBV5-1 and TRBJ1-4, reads KAGVTQTPRYLIKTRGQQVTLSCSPISGHRSVSWYQQTPGQGLQFLFEYFSETQRNKGNFPGRFSGRQFSNSRSEMNVSTLELGDSALYLCASSLAMQANEKLFFGSGTQLSVL.

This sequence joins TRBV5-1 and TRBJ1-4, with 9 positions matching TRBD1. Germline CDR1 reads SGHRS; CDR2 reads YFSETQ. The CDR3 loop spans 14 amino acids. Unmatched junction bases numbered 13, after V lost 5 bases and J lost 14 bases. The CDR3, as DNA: TGCGCCAGCAGTTATGGGACAGGGAGTAGCGGCCTGTTTTTT. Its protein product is CASSYGTGSSGLFF. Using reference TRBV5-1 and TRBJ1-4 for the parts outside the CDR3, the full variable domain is KAGVTQTPRYLIKTRGQQVTLSCSPISGHRSVSWYQQTPGQGLQFLFEYFSETQRNKGNFPGRFSGRQFSNSRSEMNVSTLELGDSALYLCASSYGTGSSGLFFGSGTQLSVL.

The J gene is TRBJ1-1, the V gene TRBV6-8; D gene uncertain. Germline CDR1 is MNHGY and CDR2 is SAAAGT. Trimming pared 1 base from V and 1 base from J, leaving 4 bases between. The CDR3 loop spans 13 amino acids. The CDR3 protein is CASSYYGNTEAFF. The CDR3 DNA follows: TGTGCCAGCAGTTACTACGGGAACACTGAAGCTTTCTTT.

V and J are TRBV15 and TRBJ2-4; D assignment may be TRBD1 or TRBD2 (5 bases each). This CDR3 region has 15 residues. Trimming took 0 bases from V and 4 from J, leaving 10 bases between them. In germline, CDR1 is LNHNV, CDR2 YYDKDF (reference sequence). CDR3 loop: CATSRERDLKNIQYF. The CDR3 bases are TGTGCCACCAGCAGAGAAAGGGACCTAAAAAACATTCAGTACTTC. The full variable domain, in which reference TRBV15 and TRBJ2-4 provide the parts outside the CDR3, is DAMVIQNPRYQVTQFGKPVTLSCSQTLNHNVMYWYQQKSSQAPKLLFHYYDKDFNNEADTPDNFQSRRPNTSFCFLDIRSPGLGDTAMYLCATSRERDLKNIQYFGAGTRLSVL.

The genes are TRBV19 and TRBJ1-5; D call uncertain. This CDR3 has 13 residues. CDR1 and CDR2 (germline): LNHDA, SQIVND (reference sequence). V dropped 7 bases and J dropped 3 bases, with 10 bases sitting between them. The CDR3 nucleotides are TGTGCCAGTAATCCTGAAAACAATCAGCCCCAGCATTTT. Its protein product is CASNPENNQPQHF.